Following are 12 T cell receptor beta chains from one sample sequenced in a study of T cell responses to AZD1222 COVID-19 vaccine. Method: immunoSEQ multiplex PCR; TCRdb's copy keeps in-frame clones and lacks some. The repertoire consists of roughly 120,000 clones, with about 94% occurring once and the leading ten covering approximately 7%. Material: peripheral blood, obtained on day 0 of AZD1222 vaccination. The receptors originated from an adult in good health.

The V call is TRBV6-6, the J call TRBJ2-7; the match to TRBD1 covers 8 bases. The J segment lost 2 bases and the V segment lost 7 bases, leaving 10 bases of the junction unmatched. This CDR3 spans 15 amino acids. Germline CDR1 is MNHNY and CDR2 is SVGAGI (reference sequence). The CDR3, as DNA: TGTGCCAGCATTACCACAGGGGGTGCCCCCTACGAGCAGTACTTC. This sequence encodes CASITTGGAPYEQYF.

This chain joins TRBV19 and TRBJ2-7; unclear D gene. The CDR3 spans 13 residues. CDR1 LNHDA and CDR2 SQIVND come from the germline V gene (reference sequence). V was trimmed by 3 bases and J by 3 bases, leaving 9 bases between them. This chain's CDR3 is CASSIGLLYEQYF. The DNA for the CDR3 is TGTGCCAGTAGTATCGGTCTGCTCTACGAGCAGTACTTC.

This chain connects TRBV12-3 or TRBV12-4 to TRBJ2-5; D is ambiguous. The CDR3 loop spans 13 amino acids. Trimming shortened V by 3 bases and J by 5 bases, and 10 bases separated the two germline ends. CDR3 nucleotides: TGTGCCAGCAGTTTGGGAAACCCGGAGACCCAGTACTTC. This translates into CASSLGNPETQYF.

The V and J genes are TRBV7-2 and TRBJ2-5; 9 bases fit TRBD1. This CDR3 is built from 15 residues. Germline loops: CDR1 SGHTA, CDR2 FQGNSA. The ends lost 0 bases at V and 4 bases at J; junction bases unmatched: 3. CDR3 nucleotide sequence: TGTGCCAGCAGCTTAGCGCCGGGACAGGGAGAGACCCAGTACTTC. As protein: CASSLAPGQGETQYF.

The V and J genes are TRBV5-8 and TRBJ2-1, with 8 bases lining up with TRBD2. This CDR3 has 16 residues. V lost 0 bases, J lost 3 bases, and 5 bases stayed unmatched. Germline assignment: CDR1 SGHTS and CDR2 YDEGEE. CDR3: CASSLDRAGVYNEQFF. CDR3 nucleotides: TGTGCCAGCAGCTTGGATCGAGCGGGAGTCTACAATGAGCAGTTCTTC.

This clone came up once. This chain uses TRBV2 with TRBJ1-5; no clear D gene. V dropped 5 bases and J dropped 7 bases, with 9 bases sitting between them. This CDR3 has 12 amino acids. CDR1 SNHLY and CDR2 FYNNEI come from the germline V gene. In DNA, the CDR3 is TGTGCCAGCAGTCGAGACAAGCAGCCCCAGCATTTT. Translating it yields CASSRDKQPQHF.

CDR3 coding DNA: TGTGCCAGCAGTGAAGGAGCCGCCAGCACAGATACGCAGTATTTT. Amino acid sequence: CASSEGAASTDTQYF. The chain employs TRBV6-1 and TRBJ2-3; D unresolved. The CDR3 has 15 residues. Germline lookup yields CDR1 MNHNS and CDR2 SASEGT. V lost 1 base to trimming and J lost 0 bases, with 8 bases between them.

V gene TRBV19 combines with J gene TRBJ2-1; TRBD1 matches at 8 bases. Germline CDR1 and CDR2: LNHDA and SQIVND (reference sequence). The CDR3 consists of 16 residues. V shed 2 bases and J 8 bases; nucleotides not matched to a gene: 11. CDR3 DNA sequence: TGTGCCAGTAGTATAATGGTACAGGGGGGCCAGGATGAGCAGTTCTTC. Translation: CASSIMVQGGQDEQFF.

V is TRBV28 and J is TRBJ2-1; TRBD2 aligns across 11 bases. Trimming at V came to 9 bases and at J to 9 bases, leaving 13 bases not matched to a gene. CDR1 and CDR2 from the germline V gene are MDHEN and SYDVKM. The CDR3 is 15 amino acids. The CDR3 region has the DNA TGTGCCAGTACCCTAGCGGGAGGACGTTATGGTGAGCAGTTCTTC. It specifies CASTLAGGRYGEQFF.

The gene calls are TRBV28 and TRBJ1-5, with 7 nucleotides matching TRBD1. From germline, CDR1 is MDHEN and CDR2 SYDVKM. Trimming took 6 bases from V and 11 from J; bases not matched to a gene: 13. This CDR3 has 14 amino acids. CDR3 sequence reads: CASSTTTGSWTQHF. For the CDR3, the DNA is TGTGCCAGCAGCACAACGACAGGGAGTTGGACCCAGCATTTT.

The chain uses TRBV6-1 and TRBJ1-3, with D uncertain. This CDR3 is 15 amino acids long. V shed 1 base and J shed 0 bases, with 7 bases lying between them. CDR1 and CDR2 (germline): MNHNS, SASEGT. The CDR3 coding sequence is TGTGCCAGCAGTGAAGGGTCAGCCTCTGGAAACACCATATATTTT. The encoded protein is CASSEGSASGNTIYF.

The chain uses TRBV2 and TRBJ2-1; no clear D gene. The CDR3 has 13 amino acids. The germline V gene encodes CDR1 SNHLY and CDR2 FYNNEI. Trimming cost V 2 bases and J 0 bases, with 2 bases left between them. The CDR3 sequence is CASSESSYNEQFF. CDR3 in DNA: TGTGCCAGCAGTGAAAGCTCCTACAATGAGCAGTTCTTC.